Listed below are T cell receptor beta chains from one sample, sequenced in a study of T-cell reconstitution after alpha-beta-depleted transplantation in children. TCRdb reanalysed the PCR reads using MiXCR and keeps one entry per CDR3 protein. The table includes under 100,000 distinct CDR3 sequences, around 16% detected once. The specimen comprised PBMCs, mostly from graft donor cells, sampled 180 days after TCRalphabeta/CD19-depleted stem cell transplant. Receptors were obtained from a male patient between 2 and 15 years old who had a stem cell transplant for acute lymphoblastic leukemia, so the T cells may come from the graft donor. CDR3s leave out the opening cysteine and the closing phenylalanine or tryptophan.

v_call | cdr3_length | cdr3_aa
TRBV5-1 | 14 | ASSLDTGLALDDQF
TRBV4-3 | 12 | ASSPERGTYEQY
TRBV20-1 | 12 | SALMGQINSPLH
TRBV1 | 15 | TSSSGTSGRYSYEQY
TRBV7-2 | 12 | ASSLAGFIYEQY
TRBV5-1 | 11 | ASSLGVNEKLF
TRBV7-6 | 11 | ASSLVTVGEQY
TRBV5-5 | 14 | ASSSLGLLPNQPQH
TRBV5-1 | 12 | ASRNRGPDYGYT
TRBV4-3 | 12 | ASSQISGVDTQY
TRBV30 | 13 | AWSVTGQGNDEQY
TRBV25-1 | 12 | ASSSSQGPDTQY
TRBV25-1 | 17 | ASSEYTRKRGKVWHEQY
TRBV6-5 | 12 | ASSYRVSNQPQH
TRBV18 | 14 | ASSVRPPGAGYEQY
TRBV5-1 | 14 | ASSLGSLTRGNEQF
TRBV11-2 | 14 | ASSLLPGGPGNEQF
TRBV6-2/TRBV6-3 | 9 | ACSPAGELF
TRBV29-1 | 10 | SVEGRTETQY
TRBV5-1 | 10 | ASTSGAFEQF
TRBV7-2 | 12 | ASSPRDRLYGYT
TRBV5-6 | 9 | ASSRDTEAF